The rows below give T cell receptor beta chains drawn from one sample of a study of a mutant IDH1 vaccine in newly diagnosed glioma. Antigen specificity for these receptors is unknown. Data came from immunoSEQ multiplex PCR; TCRdb stores just in-frame clones and leaves some out. Seen here are around 41,000 clones, approximately 92% observed once, and the top ten hold about 1.5%. The material sequenced was PBMCs, taken from a glioma patient whose treatment included an IDH1 peptide vaccine. The receptors stem from a man aged 40-55 years with glioma. Both conserved end residues are part of each CDR3. A D gene is named only where the DNA matches it firmly. Only part of the rows carry a size: once, few, many, or a class if the clone is expanded.

j_call | d_call | v_call | clone_size | cdr3_nt | cdr3_aa
TRBJ1-2 | NA | TRBV6-1 | NA | TGTGCCAGCAGTGAAGGGGGCAGCTATGGCTACACCTTC | CASSEGGSYGYTF
TRBJ1-2 | TRBD1 | TRBV27 | NA | TGTGCCAGCAGCCAGGGGACAGGGGCAAATCGGAACTATGGCTACACCTTC | CASSQGTGANRNYGYTF
TRBJ2-2 | TRBD1 | TRBV5-4 | NA | TGTGCCAGCAGCGTGGGGGCGACAGGGGCTAGGGAGCTGTTTTTT | CASSVGATGARELFF
TRBJ2-2 | NA | TRBV28 | NA | TGTGCCAGCAGTCCACAGGGGAACACCGGGGAGCTGTTTTTT | CASSPQGNTGELFF
TRBJ2-1 | TRBD1 | TRBV6-1 | NA | TGTGCCAGCACCACAGGGGCATCCTACAATGAGCAGTTCTTC | CASTTGASYNEQFF
TRBJ1-2 | TRBD1 | TRBV2 | NA | TGTGCCAGCAGGGGGACAGGGATACGTGGCTACACCTTC | CASRGTGIRGYTF
TRBJ2-2 | TRBD1 | TRBV5-1 | NA | TGCGCCAGCAGCTTGGCCTCAGGGGGCCTCACCGGGGAGCTGTTTTTT | CASSLASGGLTGELFF
TRBJ2-1 | NA | TRBV29-1 | NA | TGCAGCGTTGGAGTCAATGAGCAGTTCTTC | CSVGVNEQFF
TRBJ1-5 | NA | TRBV29-1 | NA | TGCAGCGTTGTCCTCTCCAGCAATCAGCCCCAGCATTTT | CSVVLSSNQPQHF
TRBJ1-2 | NA | TRBV19 | NA | TGTGCCAGTGCTGCGGTCAGTCGGTGGGATGGCTACACCTTC | CASAAVSRWDGYTF
TRBJ2-1 | NA | TRBV5-4 | once | TGTGCCAGCAGCTCAAAGGGGGGGGACGATGAGCAGTTCTTC | CASSSKGGDDEQFF
TRBJ2-1 | NA | TRBV5-1 | NA | TGCGCCAGCAGTCGACAGGGGAGGGACAATGAGCAGTTCTTC | CASSRQGRDNEQFF
TRBJ2-5 | NA | TRBV18 | NA | TGTGCCAGCTCACCACCGGTGGGACAAGAGACCCAGTACTTC | CASSPPVGQETQYF
TRBJ1-2 | NA | TRBV6-5 | NA | TGTGCCAGTCAAGGGGGGTACGGCTACACCTTC | CASQGGYGYTF
TRBJ1-1 | NA | TRBV6-6 | NA | TGTGCCAGCAGTTACGCGGGACCCCGGAACACTGAAGCTTTCTTT | CASSYAGPRNTEAFF
TRBJ1-5 | NA | TRBV11-2 | NA | TGTGCCAGCAGCTTATCGGGGGGCAATCAGCCCCAGCATTTT | CASSLSGGNQPQHF
TRBJ1-6 | NA | TRBV30 | NA | TGTGCCTGGCAGGACACTAATTCACCCCTCCACTTT | CAWQDTNSPLHF
TRBJ2-6 | NA | TRBV5-1 | NA | TGCGCCAGCAACCTCCGAGTCGCTGGGGCCAACGTCCTGACTTTC | CASNLRVAGANVLTF
TRBJ2-1 | TRBD2 | TRBV5-4 | NA | TGTGCCAGCAGCCAAGAAAGCGGGGGGACCTACAATGAGCAGTTCTTC | CASSQESGGTYNEQFF
TRBJ2-5 | TRBD2 | TRBV10-3 | once | TGTGCCATCGCCTCGGGGAGGGAACAAGAGACCCAGTACTTC | CAIASGREQETQYF
TRBJ2-5 | NA | TRBV5-1 | NA | TGCGCCAGCAGGTCGGACGGGGAGACCCAGTACTTC | CASRSDGETQYF
TRBJ2-4 | NA | TRBV11-1 | NA | TGTGCCAGCAGCCCGAGAGGACAGAGTGGCTCCAAAAACATTCAGTACTTC | CASSPRGQSGSKNIQYF
TRBJ2-5 | TRBD2 | TRBV28 | NA | TGTGCCACCATTGGCGGGGGAAAGACCCAGTACTTC | CATIGGGKTQYF